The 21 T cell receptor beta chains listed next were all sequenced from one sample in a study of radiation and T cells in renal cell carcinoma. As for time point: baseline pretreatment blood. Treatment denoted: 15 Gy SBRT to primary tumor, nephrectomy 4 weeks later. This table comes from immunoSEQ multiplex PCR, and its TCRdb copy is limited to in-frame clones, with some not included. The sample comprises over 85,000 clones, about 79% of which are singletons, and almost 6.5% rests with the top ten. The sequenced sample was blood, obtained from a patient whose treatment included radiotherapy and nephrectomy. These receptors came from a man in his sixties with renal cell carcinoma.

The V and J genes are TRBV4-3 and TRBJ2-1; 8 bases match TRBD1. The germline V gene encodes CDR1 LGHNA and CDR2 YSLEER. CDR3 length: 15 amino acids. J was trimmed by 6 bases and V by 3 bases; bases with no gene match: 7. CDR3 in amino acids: CASSQSRDRRNEQFF. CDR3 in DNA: TGCGCCAGCAGCCAGTCCCGGGACAGGCGCAATGAGCAGTTCTTC.

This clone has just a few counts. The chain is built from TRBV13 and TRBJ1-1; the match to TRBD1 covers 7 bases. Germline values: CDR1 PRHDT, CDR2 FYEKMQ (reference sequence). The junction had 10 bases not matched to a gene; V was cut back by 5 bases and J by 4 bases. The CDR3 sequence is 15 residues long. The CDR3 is CASSGSTGLTTEAFF. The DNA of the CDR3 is TGTGCCAGCAGCGGGTCGACAGGGCTGACCACTGAAGCTTTCTTT.

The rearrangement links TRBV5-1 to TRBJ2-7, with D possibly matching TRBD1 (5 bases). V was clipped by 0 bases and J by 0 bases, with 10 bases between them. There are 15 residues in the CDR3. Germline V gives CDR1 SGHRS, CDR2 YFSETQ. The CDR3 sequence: CASSLVQGSSYEQYF. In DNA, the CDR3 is TGCGCCAGCAGCTTGGTCCAGGGTAGCTCCTACGAGCAGTACTTC.

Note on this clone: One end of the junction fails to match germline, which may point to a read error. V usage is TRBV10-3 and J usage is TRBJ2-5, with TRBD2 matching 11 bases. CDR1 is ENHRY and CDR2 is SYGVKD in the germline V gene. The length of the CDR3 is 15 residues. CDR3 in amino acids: CASSYSTSGKETQYF. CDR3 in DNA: TGTGCCAGCAGTTACTCGACTAGCGGGAAAGAGACCCAGTACTTC.

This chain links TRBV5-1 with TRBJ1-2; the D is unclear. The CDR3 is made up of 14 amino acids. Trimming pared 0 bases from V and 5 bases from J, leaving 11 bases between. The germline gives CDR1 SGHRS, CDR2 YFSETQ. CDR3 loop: CASSLAIAPYGYTF. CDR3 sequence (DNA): TGCGCCAGCAGCTTGGCCATAGCCCCTTATGGCTACACCTTC.

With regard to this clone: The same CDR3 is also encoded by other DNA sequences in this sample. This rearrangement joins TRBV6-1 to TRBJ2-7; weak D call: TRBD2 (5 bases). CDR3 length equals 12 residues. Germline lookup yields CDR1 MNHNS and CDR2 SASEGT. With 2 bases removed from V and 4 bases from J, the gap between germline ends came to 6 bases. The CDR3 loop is CASSESGYEQYF. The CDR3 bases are TGTGCCAGCAGTGAATCGGGATACGAGCAGTACTTC.

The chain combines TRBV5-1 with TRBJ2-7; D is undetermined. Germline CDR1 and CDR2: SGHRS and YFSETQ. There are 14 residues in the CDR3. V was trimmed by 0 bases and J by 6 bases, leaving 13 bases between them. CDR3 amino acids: CASSLGLQIGEQYF. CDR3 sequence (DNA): TGCGCCAGCAGCTTGGGACTGCAGATCGGCGAGCAGTACTTC.

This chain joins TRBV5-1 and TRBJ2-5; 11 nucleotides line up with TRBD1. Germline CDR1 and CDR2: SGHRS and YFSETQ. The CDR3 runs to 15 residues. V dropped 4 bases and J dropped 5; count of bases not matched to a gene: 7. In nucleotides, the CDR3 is TGCGCCAGCAGCCTTCGGACAGGGGGCGGTGAGACCCAGTACTTC. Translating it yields CASSLRTGGGETQYF.

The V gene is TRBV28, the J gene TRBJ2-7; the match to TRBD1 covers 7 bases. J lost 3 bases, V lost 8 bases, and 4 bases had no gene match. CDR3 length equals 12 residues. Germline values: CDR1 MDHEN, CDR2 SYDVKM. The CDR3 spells CASSTGYYEQYF. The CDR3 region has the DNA TGTGCCAGCTCGACAGGGTACTACGAGCAGTACTTC.

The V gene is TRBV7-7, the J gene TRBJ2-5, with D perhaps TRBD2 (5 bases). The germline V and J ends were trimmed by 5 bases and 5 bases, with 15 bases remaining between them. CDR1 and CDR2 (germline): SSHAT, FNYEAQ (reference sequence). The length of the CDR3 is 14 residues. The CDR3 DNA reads TGTGCCAGCAGCCCTTTCTCGGGAATTGAGACCCAGTACTTC. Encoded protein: CASSPFSGIETQYF.

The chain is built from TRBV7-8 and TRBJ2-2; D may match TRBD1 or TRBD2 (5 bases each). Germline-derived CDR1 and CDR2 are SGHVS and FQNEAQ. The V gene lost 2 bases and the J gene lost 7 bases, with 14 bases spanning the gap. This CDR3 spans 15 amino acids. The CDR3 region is CASSLTGALSGELFF. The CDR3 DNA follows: TGTGCCAGCAGCTTAACCGGGGCCTTAAGCGGGGAGCTGTTTTTT.

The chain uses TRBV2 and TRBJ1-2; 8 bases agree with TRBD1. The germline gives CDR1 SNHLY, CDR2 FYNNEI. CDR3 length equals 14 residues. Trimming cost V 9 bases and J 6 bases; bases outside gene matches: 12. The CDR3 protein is CARTGTGLVDGYTF. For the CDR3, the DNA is TGTGCCAGGACCGGGACAGGACTCGTCGATGGCTACACCTTC.

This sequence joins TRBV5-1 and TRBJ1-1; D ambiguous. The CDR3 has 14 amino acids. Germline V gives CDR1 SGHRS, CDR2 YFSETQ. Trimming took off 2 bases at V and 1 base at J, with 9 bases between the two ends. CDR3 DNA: TGCGCCAGCAGCTTAGGACGAGGGAACACTGAAGCTTTCTTT. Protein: CASSLGRGNTEAFF.

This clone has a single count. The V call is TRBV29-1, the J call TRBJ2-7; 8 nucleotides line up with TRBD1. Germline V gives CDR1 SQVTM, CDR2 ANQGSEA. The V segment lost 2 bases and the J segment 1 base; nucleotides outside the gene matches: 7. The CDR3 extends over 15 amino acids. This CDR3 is CSVESGQGWSYEQYF. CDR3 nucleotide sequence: TGCAGCGTTGAAAGTGGACAGGGTTGGTCCTACGAGCAGTACTTC.

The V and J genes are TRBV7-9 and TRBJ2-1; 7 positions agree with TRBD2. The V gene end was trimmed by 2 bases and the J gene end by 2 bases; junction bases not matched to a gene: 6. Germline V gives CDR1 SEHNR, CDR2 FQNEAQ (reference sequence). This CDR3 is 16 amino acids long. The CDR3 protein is CASSLRSGTPYNEQFF. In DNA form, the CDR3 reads TGTGCCAGCAGCTTAAGGAGCGGGACCCCCTACAATGAGCAGTTCTTC. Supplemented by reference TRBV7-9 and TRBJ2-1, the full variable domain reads DTGVSQNPRHKITKRGQNVTFRCDPISEHNRLYWYRQTLGQGPEFLTYFQNEAQLEKSRLLSDRFSAERPKGSFSTLEIQRTEQGDSAMYLCASSLRSGTPYNEQFFGPGTRLTVL.

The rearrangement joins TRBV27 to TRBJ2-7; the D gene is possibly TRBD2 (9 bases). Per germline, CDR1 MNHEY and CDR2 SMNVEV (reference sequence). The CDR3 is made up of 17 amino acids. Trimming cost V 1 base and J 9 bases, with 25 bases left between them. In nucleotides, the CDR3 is TGTGCCAGCAGTTTATGGCAGGGGGCTAGCGGGACGGAGGGGCAGTACTTC. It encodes CASSLWQGASGTEGQYF.

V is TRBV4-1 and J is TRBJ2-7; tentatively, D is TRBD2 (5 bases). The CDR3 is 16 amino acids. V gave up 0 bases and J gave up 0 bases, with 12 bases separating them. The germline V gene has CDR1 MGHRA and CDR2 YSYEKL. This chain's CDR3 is CASSQERGLFSYEQYF. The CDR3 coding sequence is TGCGCCAGCAGCCAAGAGCGAGGGCTATTCTCCTACGAGCAGTACTTC.

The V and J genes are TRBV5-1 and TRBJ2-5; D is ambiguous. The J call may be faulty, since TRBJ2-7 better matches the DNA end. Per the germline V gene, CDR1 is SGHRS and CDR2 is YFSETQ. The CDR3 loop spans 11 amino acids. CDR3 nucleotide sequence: TGCGCCAGCAGCTCCACCTACGAGCAGTACTTC. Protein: CASSSTYEQYF.

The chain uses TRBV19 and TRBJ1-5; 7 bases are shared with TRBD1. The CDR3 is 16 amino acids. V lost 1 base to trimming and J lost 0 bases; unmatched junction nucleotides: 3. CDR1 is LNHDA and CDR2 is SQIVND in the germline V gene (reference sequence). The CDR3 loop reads CASSIVTGRSNQPQHF. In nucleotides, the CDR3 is TGTGCCAGTAGTATAGTGACAGGGCGTAGCAATCAGCCCCAGCATTTT. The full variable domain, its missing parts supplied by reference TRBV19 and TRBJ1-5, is DGGITQSPKYLFRKEGQNVTLSCEQNLNHDAMYWYRQDPGQGLRLIYYSQIVNDFQKGDIAEGYSVSREKKESFPLTVTSAQKNPTAFYLCASSIVTGRSNQPQHFGDGTRLSIL.

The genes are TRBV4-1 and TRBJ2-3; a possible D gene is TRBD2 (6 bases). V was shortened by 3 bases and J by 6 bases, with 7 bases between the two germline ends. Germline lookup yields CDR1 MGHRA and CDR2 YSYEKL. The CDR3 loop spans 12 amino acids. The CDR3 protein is CASSHLADTQYF. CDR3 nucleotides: TGCGCCAGCAGCCATCTAGCGGATACGCAGTATTTT.

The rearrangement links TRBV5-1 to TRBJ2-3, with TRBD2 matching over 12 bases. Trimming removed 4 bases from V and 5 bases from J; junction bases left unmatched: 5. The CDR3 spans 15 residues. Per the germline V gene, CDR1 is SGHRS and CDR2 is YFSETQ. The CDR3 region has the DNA TGCGCCAGCAGCCCTCTGACTAGCGGGAGAGATACGCAGTATTTT. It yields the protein CASSPLTSGRDTQYF.